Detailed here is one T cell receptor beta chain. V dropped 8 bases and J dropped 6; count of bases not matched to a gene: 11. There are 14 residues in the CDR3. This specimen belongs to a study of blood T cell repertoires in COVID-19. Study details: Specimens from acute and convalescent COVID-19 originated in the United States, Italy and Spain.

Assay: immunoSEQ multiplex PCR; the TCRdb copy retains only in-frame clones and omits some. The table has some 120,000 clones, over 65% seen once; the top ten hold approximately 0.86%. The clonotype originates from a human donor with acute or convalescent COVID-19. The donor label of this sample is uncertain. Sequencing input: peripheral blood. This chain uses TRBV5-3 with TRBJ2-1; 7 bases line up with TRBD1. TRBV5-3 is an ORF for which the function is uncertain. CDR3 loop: CARLGDSLPNEQFF. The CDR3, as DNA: TGTGCCAGGTTAGGGGACAGTCTTCCCAATGAGCAGTTCTTC.